This T cell receptor (beta chain) comes out of a study of CD8+ T cells in alopecia areata. Across the whole study: Treated patients received oral tofacitinib, 5 to 10 mg twice daily.

In each case, RNA was isolated and then reverse transcribed into cDNA as the sequencing template. Generated by immunoSEQ multiplex PCR, the TCRdb table keeps only in-frame clones and is missing some. The repertoire holds over 85,000 clones, with nearly 45% as singletons. Sequencing was carried out using CD4+ T cells sorted from blood. This TCR was recovered from a human donor with alopecia areata.

CDR3 DNA sequence: TGCGCCAGCAGCGGTGGATCCGGGACAGGGACCATCAATGAGCAGTTCTTC. It encodes CASSGGSGTGTINEQFF. The rearrangement uses TRBV5-1 and TRBJ2-1; TRBD1 aligns across 9 bases. The CDR3 spans 17 residues. The germline CDR1 and CDR2 sequences are SGHRS and YFSETQ. V shed 4 bases, J shed 6 bases, and the junction held 14 bases outside the gene matches.